This TCR beta chain derives from a study of neoadjuvant anti-PD-1 for oral cavity cancer (TCRdb year 2021). With regard to the full study: Three to four biweekly doses of nivolumab at 3 mg/kg were mostly administered to patients before curative-intent surgical resection. Patients without progression received a fourth nivolumab dose around day 43 and underwent definitive surgical resection on days 50-56. Responders were defined as patients with complete response, partial response or stable disease by RECIST 1.1; non-responders were defined as patients with progression. The parent correlative cohort included under 15 patients, with a 33% response rate.

For survey sequencing of tumor libraries, mostly approximately 4.5 ug of input genomic DNA was used, and two replicates were run per sample. Following the manufacturer's instructions, the team built TCRbeta libraries using the immunoSEQ hsTCRbeta kit. The finished libraries were brought together in one pool at 2.5 to 3 nM, which was then read using an Illumina NovaSeq 6000 S4 flow cell. In the authors' own workflow: The immunoSEQ Analyzer was used for raw data preprocessing and quality control. The analysis was restricted to productive rearrangements, with each unique CDR3 amino acid sequence defining a clonotype. Repertoire clonality was estimated as the Gini-Simpson index, which was calculated using the R package tcR. Gini indices were compared with Student's t test, and associations with tumor size change were assessed by Pearson correlation. TCRdb limited this immuneACCESS table to in-frame rearrangements with V and J called. A share of clones is missing; checked studies link under half to unresolved V genes, and the rest is unexplained. Clone size and the V and J calls come from that table; the DNA yielded D and trimming. The sample table contains about 5,700 clones; only one count was recorded for almost 60% of them. In total, the top ten clones hold roughly 8% of the sample.

In light of the paper, this sample's time point label describes: before neoadjuvant nivolumab. The patients had newly diagnosed stage II-IVA oral cavity squamous cell carcinoma and had not received any prior systemic or radiation treatment. The cohort was made up of patients with locally advanced, HPV-negative oral cavity squamous cell carcinoma. The samples were drawn from a longitudinal correlative study tied to a single-arm phase II trial testing neoadjuvant nivolumab in oral cavity squamous cell carcinoma. Genomic DNA-based TCRbeta sequencing was performed on subject-matched pre- and post-treatment PBMCs and tumors from three responders and three non-responders. For tumor tissue, genomic DNA extraction relied on the Maxwell RSC DNA from Tissue kit. This clone was recorded once. The antigen it binds to is not known. Nothing much larger sits one base from this clone, and base qualities are not available.

Study-wide conclusions, independent of this receptor: TCR analyses included only three patients per response group, and the authors called for larger cohorts for validation. Greater tumor shrinkage was correlated with larger post-treatment sizes of preexisting intratumoral clones, suggesting that expansion of preexisting clones contributed to response. A higher pretreatment blood Treg/Th17 ratio correlated with both higher pretreatment blood TCRbeta clonality and lower post-treatment tumor TCRbeta clonality.

CDR1 and CDR2, per the germline V gene, are MNHNS and SASEGT. Relative to germline, V is missing 5 bases and J is missing 3 bases, with 6 bases of the junction outside any gene match. Reading from cysteine to phenylalanine, the CDR3 counts 15 amino acids. The read is trimmed to its CDR3 DNA, 45 bases read in frame from base 1. The source of this sequence is a person aged 40 to 85 with oral cavity squamous cell carcinoma. This chain joins TRBV6-1 to TRBJ1-5, with 8 junctional bases fitting TRBD1. This specimen consisted of tumor tissue, obtained before nivolumab (anti-PD-1) treatment. In nucleotide form, the sequence is TGTGCCAGCAGTCCTGACAGGGGTCACAATCAGCCCCAGCATTTT. The resulting protein is CASSPDRGHNQPQHF.